Listed here are 24 T cell receptor beta chains from one sample, sequenced in a study of blood T cells in healthy people across ages (dated by TCRdb to between 2015 and 2016). The library was generated by 5' RACE. Sequenced on an Illumina HiSeq 2500. A second PCR of about 6 to 12 cycles was run with a J-beta primer mix and a sample-barcoded 5' primer. TCRdb's own reprocessing of the public reads used fastp at Q25 and MiXCR and kept productive beta chains. Each CDR3 protein appears once, grouped with its most common genes and DNA. The table for this sample lists about 1 million distinct CDR3 sequences; under 45% of them were counted only once. The ten top clones hold 18% of the sample. The sequencing input was blood. Receptors originate from a woman aged 55-69 years in good health.

This clonotype was observed a few times. J is TRBJ2-6 and V is TRBV6-5; the match to TRBD2 covers 12 bases. This CDR3 has 19 amino acids. Germline V gene data show CDR1 as MNHEY and CDR2 as SVGAGI. Trimming took 0 bases from V and 4 from J; bases not matched to a gene: 7. The CDR3 sequence is CASSYSTSGRIAGANVLTF. The CDR3 region has the DNA TGTGCCAGCAGTTACTCTACTAGCGGGAGGATCGCCGGGGCCAACGTCCTGACTTTC.

This clonotype came up a few times. Relative to the germline gene, one junction end is altered; a read error may explain this. The V and J genes are TRBV5-1 and TRBJ2-2; D is unresolved. Looked up from germline, CDR1 is SGHRS and CDR2 is YFSETQ. The CDR3 has 13 amino acids. CDR3 sequence: CASSLGRTGELFF. The CDR3 DNA follows: TGTGCCAGCAGTTTAGGGCGGACCGGGGAGCTGTTTTTT. The whole variable domain, filled in from reference TRBV5-1 and TRBJ2-2, reads KAGVTQTPRYLIKTRGQQVTLSCSPISGHRSVSWYQQTPGQGLQFLFEYFSETQRNKGNFPGRFSGRQFSNSRSEMNVSTLELGDSALYLCASSLGRTGELFFGEGSRLTVL.

The chain has TRBV27 and TRBJ2-7; D uncertain. CDR1 and CDR2 from the germline V gene are MNHEY and SMNVEV (reference sequence). This CDR3 has 12 amino acids. The ends were cut back, 7 bases at V and 3 bases at J, with 10 bases in the middle. CDR3 amino acids: CASKGSFYEQYF. The CDR3, as DNA: TGTGCCAGCAAGGGAAGCTTCTACGAGCAGTACTTC.

The chain has TRBV3-1 and TRBJ1-6; 9 bases align to TRBD1. V dropped 1 base and J dropped 7; count of bases not matched to a gene: 2. Germline CDR1 is LGHDT and CDR2 is YNNKEL (reference sequence). There are 15 residues in the CDR3. The CDR3 spells CASSQVGTGNSPLHF. In DNA, the CDR3 is TGTGCCAGCAGCCAAGTCGGGACAGGGAATTCACCCCTCCACTTT.

The V gene is TRBV6-6, the J gene TRBJ2-5; 9 bases fit TRBD1. The V and J ends lost 5 bases and 2 bases, in that order; junction bases with no gene match: 9. CDR1 MNHNY and CDR2 SVGAGI come from the germline V gene (reference sequence). CDR3 size: 16 residues. The CDR3 sequence is CASSRPGTGRQETQYF. The DNA for the CDR3 is TGTGCCAGCAGTCGACCCGGGACAGGGCGTCAAGAGACCCAGTACTTC.

Many counts were recorded for this clonotype. This chain links TRBV28 with TRBJ2-7; D is unresolved. V lost 9 bases, J lost 2 bases, and 11 bases lay in between. Germline CDR1 is MDHEN and CDR2 is SYDVKM. This CDR3 is built from 12 residues. The CDR3, as DNA: TGTGCCAGGCGTGGCAGAGCCTACGAGCAGTACTTC. Translation gives CARRGRAYEQYF. Variable domain in full (rest from reference TRBV28 and TRBJ2-7): DVKVTQSSRYLVKRTGEKVFLECVQDMDHENMFWYRQDPGLGLRLIYFSYDVKMKEKGDIPEGYSVSREKKERFSLILESASTNQTSMYLCARRGRAYEQYFGPGTRLTVT.

The V and J genes are TRBV28 and TRBJ2-2; 9 positions match TRBD1. Germline loops: CDR1 MDHEN, CDR2 SYDVKM. Trimming took 7 bases from V and 6 from J; bases not matched to a gene: 9. There are 15 residues in the CDR3. CDR3 in amino acids: CASTFWTGDAGELFF. The CDR3 bases are TGTGCCAGCACTTTCTGGACAGGGGACGCCGGGGAGCTGTTTTTT.

The table lists this clonotype with a count of one. The V call is TRBV6-6, the J call TRBJ1-1; TRBD1 agrees at 8 bases. The CDR3 extends over 14 amino acids. Germline lookup yields CDR1 MNHNY and CDR2 SVGAGI (reference sequence). V lost 8 bases, J lost 3 bases, and 8 bases stayed unmatched. CDR3 protein: CASGPGQGDTEAFF. For the CDR3, the DNA is TGTGCCAGCGGCCCCGGACAGGGAGACACTGAAGCTTTCTTT.

As to this clonotype: The junction and the germline gene differ at one end; a read error may be behind it. The chain has TRBV5-6 and TRBJ2-7, with 9 bases lining up with TRBD1. Germline CDR1 is SGHDT and CDR2 is YYEEEE. The CDR3 has 16 residues. Here the CDR3 reads CASSRSPTGGFYGQYF. The CDR3 nucleotides are TGTGCCAGCAGCAGATCTCCGACAGGGGGTTTCTACGGGCAGTACTTC.

Turning to this clonotype: One end of the junction is discordant with germline, which a read error may explain. The chain joins TRBV9 to TRBJ2-5; D may be TRBD1 (9 bases). The V gene's germline CDR1 is SGDLS and CDR2 YYNGEE. This CDR3 contains 14 residues. The CDR3 protein is CAGSGGQGQETQYF. The CDR3 region has the DNA TGTGCCGGCAGCGGGGGACAGGGCCAAGAGACCCAGTACTTC.

The rearrangement links TRBV20-1 to TRBJ2-3; the D gene is possibly TRBD2 (5 bases). V was shortened by 3 bases and J by 2 bases, with 9 bases between the two germline ends. This CDR3 comprises 13 residues. Germline CDR1 reads DFQATT; CDR2 reads SNEGSKA (reference sequence). The CDR3 DNA reads as TGCAGTGCTAGGCTGGAGGCCACAGATACGCAGTATTTT. Amino acids: CSARLEATDTQYF.

The J gene is TRBJ2-7, the V gene TRBV29-1, with D tentatively TRBD1 (6 bases). The CDR3 length is 13 residues. The V end lost 4 bases, the J end lost 0 bases, and 10 bases lay between the germline ends. Germline CDR1 is SQVTM and CDR2 is ANQGSEA. The CDR3 is CSVVQGVSYEQYF. CDR3 bases: TGCAGCGTTGTACAGGGTGTCTCCTACGAGCAGTACTTC.

This clonotype was found a few times. This chain uses TRBV9 with TRBJ2-4; TRBD2 matches at 7 bases. Germline V gives CDR1 SGDLS, CDR2 YYNGEE. Losses at the gene ends were 3 bases for V and 4 bases for J; bases not matched to a gene: 4. The CDR3 has 14 amino acids. The CDR3 reads CASSGLAGKNIQYF. The CDR3 DNA sequence: TGTGCCAGCAGCGGCTTAGCGGGTAAAAACATTCAGTACTTC.

The chain uses TRBV19 and TRBJ2-3; D may match TRBD1 or TRBD2 (5 bases each). With 4 bases removed from V and 11 bases from J, the gap between germline ends came to 16 bases. This CDR3 region has 13 residues. The germline CDR1 and CDR2 sequences are LNHDA and SQIVND (reference sequence). The CDR3 nucleotides read TGTGCCAGTAGTACCGGGACCCGCACCGGGCAGTATTTT. Protein: CASSTGTRTGQYF.

The chain uses TRBV6-2 or TRBV6-3 and TRBJ2-4; possibly TRBD2 for D (6 bases). Judging by the DNA end, TRBJ2-7 fits better; the J call may be wrong. Per the germline V gene, CDR1 is MNHEY and CDR2 is SVGEGT. The CDR3 totals 16 residues. The CDR3 spells CASSSDPGLRSYEQYF. Here the CDR3 DNA reads TGTGCCAGCAGTTCGGACCCGGGACTTCGATCCTACGAGCAGTACTTC.

This clonotype has only a few counts. This chain joins TRBV24-1 and TRBJ2-3, with no clear D. The CDR3 spans 16 residues. V shed 1 base and J shed 1 base, with 11 bases lying between them. The germline V gene has CDR1 KGHDR and CDR2 SFDVKD. As DNA, the CDR3 is TGTGCCACCAGTGATTTCTCCCAGACGGGCACAGATACGCAGTATTTT. This encodes CATSDFSQTGTDTQYF.

This clonotype was seen a few times. The chain combines TRBV29-1 with TRBJ2-5, with D uncertain. Trimming cost V 3 bases and J 2 bases, with 10 bases left between them. Germline V lookup: CDR1 SQVTM, CDR2 ANQGSEA. The CDR3 covers 13 residues. CDR3 coding DNA: TGCAGCGTTGAGGGTTTACGGCAAGAGACCCAGTACTTC. It encodes CSVEGLRQETQYF.

This clonotype was counted between two and nine times. The chain couples TRBV21-1 to TRBJ2-7; the DNA was not compared with TRBD2, the D call given in the table. TRBV21-1 corresponds to a pseudogene. This CDR3 has 15 amino acids. CDR3: CASSKMRLVPYEQYF. CDR3 nucleotides: TGTGCCAGCAGCAAAATGAGACTAGTGCCCTACGAGCAGTACTTC.

The rearrangement links TRBV2 to TRBJ2-3; D is possibly TRBD1 (5 bases). The V gene lost 3 bases and the J gene lost 2 bases, with 9 bases spanning the gap. The germline V gene has CDR1 SNHLY and CDR2 FYNNEI. The CDR3 contains 14 residues. CDR3 region: CASSEAGFTDTQYF. The CDR3 DNA sequence: TGTGCCAGCAGTGAGGCAGGGTTCACAGATACGCAGTATTTT.

This clonotype was picked up a small number of times. The genes are TRBV20-1 and TRBJ2-5, with 8 bases that match TRBD1. Near its end, the DNA agrees better with TRBJ2-7, so the J call may be wrong. The CDR3 has 13 amino acids. Germline assignment: CDR1 DFQATT and CDR2 SNEGSKA (reference sequence). The CDR3 reads CSAPSDRAGEQYF. The CDR3 DNA reads TGCAGTGCCCCTTCGGACAGGGCGGGCGAGCAGTACTTC.

This chain connects TRBV18 to TRBJ2-3, with TRBD2 matching over 8 bases. V lost 0 bases and J lost 3; bases outside the gene matches: 8. This CDR3 comprises 17 residues. Per germline, CDR1 KGHSH and CDR2 LQKENI. In DNA form, the CDR3 reads TGTGCCAGCTCACCACCTGTCAGCGGGAGATGGACAGATACGCAGTATTTT. Amino acid sequence: CASSPPVSGRWTDTQYF.

This sequence joins TRBV4-1 and TRBJ2-7; 9 nucleotides agree with TRBD1. The end of the DNA aligns better with TRBJ2-5, so the J call may be wrong. Germline loops: CDR1 MGHRA, CDR2 YSYEKL. This CDR3 is built from 16 residues. In DNA, the CDR3 is TGCGCCAGCAGCCAAATTTTACAGGGGGCGCAGGAGACCCAGTACTTC. This translates into CASSQILQGAQETQYF.

The table lists this clonotype with a few counts. CDR3 coding DNA: TGTGCCCGCCGGGGGGGGACCTACGAGCAGTACTTC. Translated: CARRGGTYEQYF. This sequence joins TRBV18 and TRBJ2-7, with 8 positions matching TRBD2. V lost 11 bases, J lost 2 bases, and 5 bases stayed unmatched. This CDR3 is built from 12 residues. The germline gives CDR1 KGHSH, CDR2 LQKENI.

This clonotype was seen only a few times. The chain links TRBV24-1 to TRBJ2-5; no clear D. This CDR3 has 17 residues. Trimming cost V 6 bases and J 1 base, with 20 bases left between them. CDR1 and CDR2 from the germline V gene are KGHDR and SFDVKD. This CDR3 is CATSHTVISSSQETQYF. The CDR3 DNA reads as TGTGCCACCAGTCACACGGTGATCTCCTCTTCCCAAGAGACCCAGTACTTC.